The 19 T cell receptor beta chains presented below share a single source sample, sequenced in a study of memory CD4+ T cells and cytomegalovirus serostatus (dated by TCRdb to between 2018 and 2020). Library prep was done by the immunoSEQ multiplex PCR assay. TCRdb limited this immuneACCESS table to in-frame rearrangements with V and J called. A share of clones is missing; checked studies link under half to unresolved V genes, and the rest is unexplained. For this sample there are some 50,000 clones; around three quarters appear just once. Of the sample, around 1.6% falls within the top ten clones. A FACSAria II was used to sort memory CD4+ T cells, defined as single viable CD3+CD4+CD8-CD45RO+ cells. Sequencing was done on a sample of memory CD4+ T cells from blood. Receptors were obtained from an adult in good health and CMV-seronegative.

The table lists this clone with a count of one. The genes are TRBV7-6 and TRBJ1-5; D is unresolved. V dropped 2 bases and J dropped 4 bases, with 6 bases sitting between them. The V gene's germline CDR1 is SGHVS and CDR2 FNYEAQ. The CDR3 extends over 13 amino acids. For the CDR3, the DNA is TGTGCCAGCAGCTTACGGGAGAATCAGCCCCAGCATTTT. The encoded protein is CASSLRENQPQHF. Looking up the rest from reference TRBV7-6 and TRBJ1-5 gives the full variable domain: GAGVSQSPRYKVTKRGQDVALRCDPISGHVSLYWYRQALGQGPEFLTYFNYEAQQDKSGLPNDRFSAERPEGSISTLTIQRTEQRDSAMYRCASSLRENQPQHFGDGTRLSIL.

The genes are TRBV11-2 and TRBJ1-2; TRBD1 aligns across 8 bases. V gave up 1 base and J gave up 7 bases; unmatched junction bases: 8. Germline assignment: CDR1 SGHAT and CDR2 FQNNGV. This CDR3 comprises 15 residues. This CDR3 is CASSLGAGGAGGYTF. CDR3 coding DNA: TGTGCCAGCAGCTTAGGGGCAGGGGGCGCGGGTGGCTACACCTTC.

J is TRBJ1-4 and V is TRBV7-2; a possible D gene is TRBD1 (6 bases). CDR3 length: 15 amino acids. Trimming left V 1 base short and J 7 bases short, with 13 bases between. Per germline, CDR1 SGHTA and CDR2 FQGNSA. CDR3 bases: TGTGCCAGCAGCTTAGGCAGGGGTTTAACTGAAAAACTGTTTTTT. It is translated as CASSLGRGLTEKLFF.

V gene TRBV29-1 combines with J gene TRBJ1-1; 10 bases fit TRBD1. The germline V gene encodes CDR1 SQVTM and CDR2 ANQGSEA. This CDR3 has 13 amino acids. Trimming cost V 7 bases and J 3 bases; bases outside gene matches: 5. In DNA form, the CDR3 reads TGCAGCGCACGACAGGGGGCCCACACTGAAGCTTTCTTT. Translation: CSARQGAHTEAFF.

The V call is TRBV28, the J call TRBJ2-2; TRBD2 matches 9 bases. CDR1 and CDR2 (germline): MDHEN, SYDVKM. The CDR3 runs to 14 residues. The junction had 2 bases not matched to a gene; V was cut back by 6 bases and J by 3 bases. This chain's CDR3 is CASRGLADTGELFF. DNA of the CDR3: TGTGCCAGCAGGGGACTAGCTGACACCGGGGAGCTGTTTTTT.

This clone has only one observation. This chain links TRBV2 with TRBJ1-3; tentative D call: TRBD1 (6 bases). Trimming cost V 2 bases and J 0 bases, with 11 bases left between them. The CDR3 loop spans 16 amino acids. From germline, CDR1 is SNHLY and CDR2 FYNNEI. CDR3 bases: TGTGCCAGCAGTGAACAACAGGGCCTCTCTGGAAACACCATATATTTT. It yields the protein CASSEQQGLSGNTIYF.

V and J are TRBV6-5 and TRBJ2-3; D possibly corresponds to TRBD1 (6 bases). In germline, CDR1 is MNHEY, CDR2 SVGAGI. V was shortened by 6 bases and J by 1 base, with 14 bases between the two germline ends. The CDR3 has 15 amino acids. The CDR3 sequence: CASSRGRSGTDTQYF. CDR3 nucleotides: TGTGCCAGCAGCAGGGGCCGGAGCGGCACAGATACGCAGTATTTT.

This chain connects TRBV18 to TRBJ1-1; 7 nucleotides line up with TRBD1. V gave up 4 bases and J gave up 6 bases; unmatched junction bases: 5. The CDR3 length is 13 residues. Germline V CDR1 and CDR2: KGHSH, LQKENI. The CDR3 protein is CASSLGTAPEAFF. The CDR3 DNA follows: TGTGCCAGCTCACTAGGGACAGCCCCTGAAGCTTTCTTT.

The chain joins TRBV5-4 to TRBJ2-1; TRBD1 might be the D (9 bases). V was pared by 4 bases and J by 7 bases, with 18 bases between. The V gene's germline CDR1 is SGHNT and CDR2 YYREEE (reference sequence). CDR3 length: 15 residues. In nucleotides, the CDR3 is TGTGCCAGCAGCCCGGGGGGGGACAGGGAGAATGAGCAGTTCTTC. Protein product: CASSPGGDRENEQFF.

The chain joins TRBV6-1 to TRBJ1-2; D call uncertain. Deletions cut 3 bases from V and 6 bases from J, with 5 bases between. Germline lookup yields CDR1 MNHNS and CDR2 SASEGT. This CDR3 contains 11 residues. The chain's CDR3 is CASSDYHGYTF. The CDR3 coding sequence is TGTGCCAGCAGTGATTATCATGGCTACACCTTC.

V and J are TRBV11-3 and TRBJ2-1, with a weak D call TRBD2 (6 bases). Trimming removed 5 bases at V and 15 bases at J, with 14 bases between. The CDR3 is 11 amino acids. CDR1 is SGHNT and CDR2 is YENEEA in the germline V gene. The CDR3 is CASSDGSQVFF. In nucleotides, the CDR3 is TGTGCCAGCAGCGACGGGAGTCAGGTGTTCTTC.

The rearrangement links TRBV28 to TRBJ1-4, with TRBD1 matching 7 bases. The J segment lost 7 bases and the V segment lost 3 bases, leaving 8 bases of the junction unmatched. CDR1 is MDHEN, CDR2 SYDVKM, per germline. CDR3 size: 15 residues. The CDR3 DNA sequence: TGTGCCAGCAGTTTGGGTATACAGGGGAGTGAAAAACTGTTTTTT. Protein: CASSLGIQGSEKLFF.

In this sample, this clone turned up a few times. The chain recombines TRBV6-4 with TRBJ2-1; a weak D match, TRBD2 (5 bases). This CDR3 spans 14 amino acids. V shed 2 bases and J shed 0 bases, with 5 bases lying between them. Germline V gene data show CDR1 as MRHNA and CDR2 as SNTAGT. The CDR3 nucleotides read TGTGCCAGCAGTGACGGGAGCTCCTACAATGAGCAGTTCTTC. This gives the protein CASSDGSSYNEQFF.

The chain employs TRBV7-8 and TRBJ1-1; 9 nucleotides agree with TRBD1. J was trimmed by 8 bases and V by 0 bases; bases with no gene match: 1. Germline loops: CDR1 SGHVS, CDR2 FQNEAQ. The CDR3 length is 13 residues. CDR3 loop: CASSLAGTGEAFF. The DNA for the CDR3 is TGTGCCAGCAGCTTAGCGGGGACAGGGGAAGCTTTCTTT.

V is TRBV4-2 and J is TRBJ2-3; 10 nucleotides align to TRBD2. The junction had 8 bases not matched to a gene; V was cut back by 0 bases and J by 5 bases. There are 17 residues in the CDR3. The V gene's germline CDR1 is LGHNA and CDR2 YNFKEQ. CDR3 sequence reads: CASSQDPAGGVLDTQYF. CDR3 nucleotide sequence: TGTGCCAGCAGCCAAGACCCAGCGGGGGGGGTGTTAGATACGCAGTATTTT.

This clone has just one count. This chain links TRBV28 with TRBJ1-5; TRBD1 aligns across 9 bases. Germline lookup yields CDR1 MDHEN and CDR2 SYDVKM. This CDR3 spans 15 amino acids. Trimming took 7 bases from V and 7 from J; bases not matched to a gene: 11. CDR3 region: CASNRGDRDGQPQHF. The DNA for the CDR3 is TGTGCCAGCAATCGAGGGGACAGGGACGGCCAGCCCCAGCATTTT.

The chain has TRBV19 and TRBJ1-5; TRBD1 matches 10 bases. CDR1 and CDR2 from the germline V gene are LNHDA and SQIVND (reference sequence). The trim removed 7 bases at V and 4 bases at J, leaving 4 bases unmatched. This CDR3 contains 14 residues. The DNA for the CDR3 is TGTGCCAGTACCAGGACAGGGGGAAATCAGCCCCAGCATTTT. Amino acid sequence: CASTRTGGNQPQHF. Together with reference TRBV19 and TRBJ1-5, the CDR3 gives the full variable domain: DGGITQSPKYLFRKEGQNVTLSCEQNLNHDAMYWYRQDPGQGLRLIYYSQIVNDFQKGDIAEGYSVSREKKESFPLTVTSAQKNPTAFYLCASTRTGGNQPQHFGDGTRLSIL.

The V call is TRBV11-3, the J call TRBJ2-2, with TRBD2 identical over 10 bases. This CDR3 spans 17 amino acids. Germline V gene sequence: CDR1 SGHNT, CDR2 YENEEA. Trimming at V came to 0 bases and at J to 3 bases, leaving 4 bases not matched to a gene. CDR3 loop: CASSLDSTSGYTGELFF. The CDR3 coding sequence is TGTGCCAGCAGCTTAGACTCGACTAGCGGGTACACCGGGGAGCTGTTTTTT.

The rearrangement links TRBV6-5 to TRBJ2-7; TRBD1 matches 9 bases. V lost 6 bases, J lost 5 bases, and 8 bases stayed unmatched. Germline V gene lookup returns CDR1 MNHEY and CDR2 SVGAGI. CDR3 length: 14 residues. The CDR3 DNA reads TGTGCCAGCAGCACCGGGACAGGGAGGGACGAGCAGTACTTC. Amino acid sequence: CASSTGTGRDEQYF.